A single sample gave rise to the 17 T cell receptor beta chains below, sequenced in a study of regulatory T cells in long-lasting Graves disease. Time point meaning: persistent/refractory GD, antithyroid drugs over 5 years with positive TRAb. RNA from PBMCs was the source of the TCR library. Building the TCR beta libraries relied on iRepertoire HTBI primers, and CDR3 regions underwent Arm-PCR. TCRdb passed the multiplex PCR reads through MiXCR, listing each CDR3 protein once. The table lists more than 300,000 distinct CDR3 sequences, less than 20% of them singletons. The sequencing used peripheral blood mononuclear cells (PBMCs), collected when the disease was refractory, from a patient treated with antithyroid drugs. The receptors shown here come from a female donor with Graves disease.

This clonotype was seen at least ten times. The chain uses TRBV2 and TRBJ2-2; 7 nucleotides align to TRBD2. CDR3 length equals 12 residues. Germline-derived CDR1 and CDR2 are SNHLY and FYNNEI. The J segment lost 5 bases and the V segment lost 6 bases, leaving 0 bases of the junction unmatched. CDR3 DNA: TGTGCCAGCAGAGCGGGGACCGGGGAGCTGTTTTTT. It encodes CASRAGTGELFF.

This clonotype showed up just a few times. The chain is built from TRBV11-3 and TRBJ2-5; 7 bases map to TRBD1. The CDR3 length is 16 residues. Germline V gene data show CDR1 as SGHNT and CDR2 as YENEEA. The trim removed 5 bases at V and 5 bases at J, leaving 14 bases unmatched. CDR3 DNA sequence: TGTGCCAGCAGCCTAGGAACGTCGACAGGGATGGAGACCCAGTACTTC. It yields the protein CASSLGTSTGMETQYF. Based on the CDR3 plus reference TRBV11-3 and TRBJ2-5, the full variable domain is EAGVVQSPRYKIIEKKQPVAFWCNPISGHNTLYWYLQNLGQGPELLIRYENEEAVDDSQLPKDRFSAERLKGVDSTLKIQPAELGDSAVYLCASSLGTSTGMETQYFGPGTRLLVL.

The J gene is TRBJ2-1, the V gene TRBV5-1, with D possibly called TRBD1 or TRBD2 (5 bases each). The CDR3 runs 16 residues. Germline V gene sequence: CDR1 SGHRS, CDR2 YFSETQ. V gave up 2 bases and J gave up 0 bases, with 12 bases separating them. The CDR3 nucleotides are TGCGCCAGCAGCTTAGGACCAGGGAGCTCCTACAATGAGCAGTTCTTC. It translates to CASSLGPGSSYNEQFF.

The chain uses TRBV30 and TRBJ1-1; TRBD1 matches 8 bases. The CDR3 runs 13 residues. The V gene's germline CDR1 is GTSNPN and CDR2 SVGIG (reference sequence). V shed 4 bases and J 0 bases; nucleotides not matched to a gene: 1. CDR3 residues: CAWTGGLNTEAFF. In DNA form, the CDR3 reads TGTGCCTGGACAGGGGGCCTGAACACTGAAGCTTTCTTT.

This clonotype was observed at least ten times. The chain carries TRBV6-1 and TRBJ2-5; 7 nucleotides match TRBD1. V shed 8 bases and J 2 bases; nucleotides not matched to a gene: 5. Germline CDR1 is MNHNS and CDR2 is SASEGT. CDR3 length: 13 residues. CDR3: CASQKTGQETQYF. DNA of the CDR3: TGTGCCAGCCAAAAGACAGGGCAAGAGACCCAGTACTTC.

V usage is TRBV4-1 and J usage is TRBJ1-5; D remains unclear. This CDR3 is 15 amino acids long. From germline, CDR1 is MGHRA and CDR2 YSYEKL. Trimming took 0 bases from V and 6 from J, leaving 12 bases between them. Here the CDR3 DNA reads TGCGCCAGCAGCCAAGATACCGGTGTGGGTCAGCCCCAGCATTTT. Its translation: CASSQDTGVGQPQHF.

In its sample, this clonotype was seen a few times. The rearrangement joins TRBV20-1 to TRBJ1-5; D perhaps matches TRBD1 (5 bases). V lost 3 bases, J lost 4 bases, and 13 bases lay in between. This CDR3 comprises 14 residues. CDR1 and CDR2 (germline): DFQATT, SNEGSKA (reference sequence). The CDR3 nucleotides are TGCAGTGCTAGGTCGACAGTAGAGAATCAGCCCCAGCATTTT. Encoded protein: CSARSTVENQPQHF.

This clonotype occurred many times. The chain is built from TRBV18 and TRBJ1-2; 9 bases map to TRBD1. CDR1 and CDR2 from the germline V gene are KGHSH and LQKENI. This CDR3 has 13 amino acids. After removal of 5 bases from V and 6 bases from J, the junction contained 4 bases not matched to a gene. CDR3 residues: CASSATGGDGYTF. CDR3 nucleotide sequence: TGTGCCAGCTCAGCCACAGGGGGCGATGGCTACACCTTC.

This clonotype was seen more than once but under ten times. The chain carries TRBV5-1 and TRBJ2-5; D ambiguous. The V gene lost 0 bases and the J gene lost 1 base, with 10 bases spanning the gap. This CDR3 has 15 residues. Germline loops: CDR1 SGHRS, CDR2 YFSETQ. The CDR3 protein is CASSLAADRQETQYF. In DNA, the CDR3 is TGCGCCAGCAGCTTGGCCGCTGATCGCCAAGAGACCCAGTACTTC. The complete variable domain, with remaining parts taken from reference TRBV5-1 and TRBJ2-5, reads KAGVTQTPRYLIKTRGQQVTLSCSPISGHRSVSWYQQTPGQGLQFLFEYFSETQRNKGNFPGRFSGRQFSNSRSEMNVSTLELGDSALYLCASSLAADRQETQYFGPGTRLLVL.

This clonotype was recorded many times. The rearrangement joins TRBV20-1 to TRBJ1-5; D is uncertain. V lost 5 bases and J 1 base, leaving 15 bases between the germline ends. Germline CDR1 is DFQATT and CDR2 is SNEGSKA (reference sequence). This CDR3 has 15 residues. The CDR3 loop is CSASSRPVSNQPQHF. The DNA of the CDR3 is TGCAGTGCTTCCTCCAGGCCGGTAAGCAATCAGCCCCAGCATTTT.

This clonotype has just a few counts. The J gene is TRBJ1-1, the V gene TRBV10-3; 8 positions agree with TRBD1. The V gene end was trimmed by 3 bases and the J gene end by 1 base; junction bases not matched to a gene: 1. Germline lookup yields CDR1 ENHRY and CDR2 SYGVKD. This CDR3 has 14 amino acids. The CDR3 coding sequence is TGTGCCATCAGTGACGGACAGGGGAACACTGAAGCTTTCTTT. Amino acids: CAISDGQGNTEAFF.

The chain joins TRBV11-2 to TRBJ2-3; 7 nucleotides match TRBD2. CDR3 length: 17 amino acids. The V gene end was trimmed by 0 bases and the J gene end by 6 bases; junction bases not matched to a gene: 12. Germline V gene sequence: CDR1 SGHAT, CDR2 FQNNGV. CDR3 region: CASSLDGGGSGRDTQYF. DNA of the CDR3: TGTGCCAGCAGCTTAGATGGTGGCGGGAGTGGTCGGGATACGCAGTATTTT.

Ten or more counts support this clonotype. The chain has TRBV27 and TRBJ1-2; weak D call: TRBD1 (6 bases). Germline loops: CDR1 MNHEY, CDR2 SMNVEV (reference sequence). Trimming left V 4 bases short and J 4 bases short, with 16 bases between. The CDR3 length is 15 residues. CDR3 sequence (DNA): TGTGCCAGCAGTTACTCCGGGGGACACTTCTATGGCTACACCTTC. Translation gives CASSYSGGHFYGYTF.

The chain has TRBV19 and TRBJ1-2; TRBD1 agrees at 11 bases. This CDR3 spans 14 amino acids. V lost 4 bases, J lost 7 bases, and 5 bases stayed unmatched. Germline loops: CDR1 LNHDA, CDR2 SQIVND (reference sequence). This CDR3 is CASSRGQGVLGYTF. The CDR3, as DNA: TGTGCCAGTAGTAGGGGACAGGGGGTTCTTGGCTACACCTTC.

In this sample, this clonotype turned up many times. The J gene is TRBJ1-1, the V gene TRBV5-1; 7 bases align to TRBD1. With 4 bases clipped from V and 3 bases from J, the junction kept 12 bases outside the gene matches. This CDR3 spans 16 amino acids. Germline loops: CDR1 SGHRS, CDR2 YFSETQ. The CDR3 nucleotides are TGCGCCAGCAGCCGGCCTAGGGGGCGATCCGACACTGAAGCTTTCTTT. Translated, it gives CASSRPRGRSDTEAFF.

Ten or more counts support this clonotype. CDR3 coding DNA: TGTGCCAGCAGTCTAGGGGGGGCGCCTGAAGCTTTCTTT. It encodes CASSLGGAPEAFF. The chain combines TRBV28 with TRBJ1-1; TRBD1 might be the D (6 bases). CDR3 length: 13 amino acids. In germline, CDR1 is MDHEN, CDR2 SYDVKM. Deletions cut 5 bases from V and 6 bases from J, with 13 bases between.

This clonotype was observed a handful of times. This chain joins TRBV10-3 and TRBJ1-2, with a tentative D call TRBD1 (6 bases). Germline V gives CDR1 ENHRY, CDR2 SYGVKD. This CDR3 is built from 15 residues. V gave up 10 bases and J gave up 4 bases, with 22 bases separating them. For the CDR3, the DNA is TGTGCCACCAACTACGGGGGCTCCTCTATCTATGGCTACACCTTC. It yields the protein CATNYGGSSIYGYTF.